This T cell receptor (beta chain) was found in a study of Graves' ophthalmopathy and Graves' hyperthyroidism. The CDR3 has 14 amino acids. V lost 1 base and J lost 4, with 10 bases in between. Germline V gene lookup returns CDR1 SEHNR and CDR2 FQNEAQ (reference sequence). On this clonotype itself: Here the CDR3 omits its conserved ending phenylalanine or tryptophan, so a read error is the likely source.

Amplification targeted the TCR beta CDR3 regions, with RNA transcripts as the source material. The first-round RT-PCR employed HTBI primers together with the Qiagen OneStep RT-PCR kit. A multiplex PCR was then performed as the second round. TCRdb itself ran the multiplex PCR reads through MiXCR, one entry per CDR3 protein. The table has hundreds of thousands of distinct CDR3 sequences, approximately 39% seen once. This receptor was obtained from an adult man with Graves' ophthalmopathy. V gene TRBV7-9 combines with J gene TRBJ2-5, with TRBD2 as a possible D gene (6 bases). Specimen: peripheral blood. CDR3 sequence: CASSLVGGGETQYL. The CDR3 DNA follows: TGTGCCAGCAGCTTAGTCGGGGGTGGAGAGACCCAGTACCTC.